Listed below are T cell receptor beta chains from one sample, sequenced in a study of beta chain features in type 1 diabetes. Data came from immunoSEQ multiplex PCR; TCRdb stores just in-frame clones and leaves some out. This sample yields some 300,000 clones, of which under 8.5% are seen a single time; roughly 1% belongs to the top ten. The sequencing input was central memory CD4+ T cells from blood. Every receptor here comes from a woman between 18 and 29 years old in good health. CDR3s include the opening cysteine and the closing phenylalanine or tryptophan. The D gene is left open where the match is weak. A clone size is listed for some rows: how often the clone was seen (once, few, many), or a class if it is expanded.

>TRBJ1-1|TRBV5-8|NA|NA
TGTGCCAGCCCAGGGGTAGGCACTGAAGCTTTCTTT
CASPGVGTEAFF
>TRBJ2-5|TRBV4-2|many|NA
TGTGCCAGCAGCCAAGCGGGCAGGGGCCGAGGAGAGACCCAGTACTTC
CASSQAGRGRGETQYF
>TRBJ2-1|TRBV15|many|NA
TGTGCCACCAGCGGAGGATGGGCAGGTGGAAATGAGCAGTTCTTC
CATSGGWAGGNEQFF
>TRBJ1-3|TRBV9|NA|TRBD1
TGTGCCAGCAGCGCCCGACAGGGGATGGGAGGAAACACCATATATTTT
CASSARQGMGGNTIYF
>TRBJ1-2|TRBV19|many|TRBD1
TGTGCCACACGGACAGGGTCGTATGGCTACACCTTC
CATRTGSYGYTF
>TRBJ2-1|TRBV27|few|NA
TGTGCCAGCAGTACCGCGGACGGGCGGGAGCAGTTCTTC
CASSTADGREQFF
>TRBJ2-5|TRBV4-3|few|TRBD2
TGCGCCAGCAGCCAAAGACTAGCGGGAGGACGCGAGACCCAGTACTTC
CASSQRLAGGRETQYF
>TRBJ2-2|TRBV2|few|NA
TGTGCCAGCAGTGATTCCCCAGCGGCAGGGGCCGGGGAGCTGTTTTTT
CASSDSPAAGAGELFF
>TRBJ1-2|TRBV9|many|NA
TGTGCCAGCAGCCCTCGTCGTGGGTCGGAAGGCTACACCTTC
CASSPRRGSEGYTF
>TRBJ2-1|TRBV7-2|few|TRBD2
TGTGCCAGCAGCTTAGGTCGGGGGGACAATGAGCAGTTCTTC
CASSLGRGDNEQFF
>TRBJ2-6|TRBV6-6|NA|NA
TGTGCCAGCAGTCAGGCAGGGTCTGGGGCCAACGTCCTGACTTTC
CASSQAGSGANVLTF
>TRBJ1-5|TRBV2|few|NA
TGTGCCAGCAGTGAAGGCAGGGGTCATCAGCCCCAGCATTTT
CASSEGRGHQPQHF
>TRBJ1-2|TRBV7-2|NA|NA
TGTGCCAGCTCATCCGGGGGGGTTTACTATGGCTACACCTTC
CASSSGGVYYGYTF
>TRBJ2-1|TRBV7-3|NA|TRBD2
TGTGCCAGCAGCCAGGGAGGGCTACAATACAATGAGCAGTTCTTC
CASSQGGLQYNEQFF
>TRBJ1-2|TRBV15|many|TRBD1
TGTGCCACTCGGGGACAGAGCTTTACAACCTTC
CATRGQSFTTF
>TRBJ2-1|TRBV29-1|NA|NA
TGCAGCGTTGGCCTCCGTACCTACAATGAGCAGTTCTTC
CSVGLRTYNEQFF
>TRBJ1-2|TRBV30|NA|NA
TGTGCCTGGAGTGTACATGGCACCATCTATGGCTACACCTTC
CAWSVHGTIYGYTF
>TRBJ1-2|TRBV7-2|NA|TRBD1
TGTGCCAGCAGCTACGGACAGGGTGATGGCTACACCTTC
CASSYGQGDGYTF
>TRBJ1-6|TRBV7-2|NA|NA
TGTGCCAGCAGCTCGCTGGCCGTTTCATCCCTCCACTTT
CASSSLAVSSLHF
>TRBJ1-1|TRBV2|many|NA
TGTGCCAGCAGTGTGTCGGGGGCAGATTCGTCGGCTTTCTTT
CASSVSGADSSAFF
>TRBJ2-4|TRBV7-2|NA|NA
TGTGCCAGCAGCCTAGTTGGTGGAGCCAAAAACATTCAGTACTTC
CASSLVGGAKNIQYF
>TRBJ2-2|TRBV9|few|NA
TGTGCCAGCAGCGTAGATCCTGTCAGATCCGGGGAGCTGTTTTTT
CASSVDPVRSGELFF
>TRBJ2-6|TRBV6-6|few|NA
TGTGCCAGCACCGAATGGGCGCCTGGGGCCAACGTCCTGACTTTC
CASTEWAPGANVLTF
>TRBJ2-3|TRBV7-2|few|TRBD2
TGTGCCAGCAGCTTTACAGCGGGAGGGGGGGCAGATACGCAGTATTTT
CASSFTAGGGADTQYF
>TRBJ2-3|TRBV7-9|NA|TRBD1
TGTGCCAGCAGCGACGGACAGGGGGGTAGTACAGATACGCAGTATTTT
CASSDGQGGSTDTQYF
>TRBJ2-3|TRBV7-2|NA|NA
TGTGCCAGCAGCCCAGGACCTACGCGACATACGCAGTATTTT
CASSPGPTRHTQYF
>TRBJ2-5|TRBV18|many|NA
TGTGCCAGCTCACGTGAGGATGGGGAGACCCAGTACTTC
CASSREDGETQYF
>TRBJ1-3|TRBV5-4|few|NA
TGTGCCAGCAGCTATCAGGCTGGAAACACCATATATTTT
CASSYQAGNTIYF
>TRBJ2-2|TRBV6-5|few|TRBD1
TGTGCCAGCAGTTACTCAGGGACAGTGAACACCGGGGAGCTGTTTTTT
CASSYSGTVNTGELFF
>TRBJ1-1|TRBV7-2|NA|NA
TGTGCCAGCAGCTTAACCTTGAACACTGAAGCTTTCTTT
CASSLTLNTEAFF
>TRBJ2-1|TRBV2|few|TRBD1
TGTGCCAGCAGTGAGCAGGGGGTCTCCTACAATGAGCAGTTCTTC
CASSEQGVSYNEQFF
>TRBJ2-1|TRBV10-2|NA|TRBD2
TGCGCCAGCAGTGATTCGACTAGCGGGATTCGGGCCAATGAGCAGTTCTTC
CASSDSTSGIRANEQFF
>TRBJ2-5|TRBV5-6|few|NA
TGTGCCAGCAATACCGGGGAGACCCAGTACTTC
CASNTGETQYF